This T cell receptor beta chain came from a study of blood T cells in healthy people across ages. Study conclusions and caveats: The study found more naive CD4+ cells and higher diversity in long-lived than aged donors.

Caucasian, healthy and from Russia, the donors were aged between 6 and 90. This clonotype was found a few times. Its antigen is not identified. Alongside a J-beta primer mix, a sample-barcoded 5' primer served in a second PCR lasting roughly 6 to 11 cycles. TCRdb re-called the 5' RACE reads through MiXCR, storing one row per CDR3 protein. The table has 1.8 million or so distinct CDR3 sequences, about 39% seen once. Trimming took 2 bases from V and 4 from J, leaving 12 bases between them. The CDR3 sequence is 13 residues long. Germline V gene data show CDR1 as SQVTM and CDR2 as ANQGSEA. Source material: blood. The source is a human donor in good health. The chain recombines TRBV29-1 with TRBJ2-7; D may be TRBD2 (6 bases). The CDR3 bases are TGCAGCGTTGAACGGCCAGGGAGGTACGAGCAGTACTTC. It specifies CSVERPGRYEQYF.